This T cell receptor beta chain was recorded in a study of PD-L1 blockade in urothelial cancer. Study-level background: Reported median T cell count for blood samples was more than 140,000.

Clones were read by immunoSEQ multiplex PCR, and TCRdb kept only the in-frame ones, dropping some. The table shows some 97,000 clones, with approximately 91% occurring only once. Germline V lookup: CDR1 SEHNR, CDR2 FQNEAQ (reference sequence). V lost 10 bases and J lost 6, with 12 bases in between. CDR3 size: 12 residues. Patients presented with locally advanced or metastatic urothelial carcinoma. Here the sequenced sample was PBMCs, taken around atezolizumab (anti-PD-L1) treatment. The TCR originated in a woman over 75 with urothelial cancer. This chain links TRBV7-9 with TRBJ2-2, with D perhaps TRBD1 (6 bases). CDR3 DNA: TGTGCCACTCGACCAGGGGCCGGGGAGCTGTTTTTT. Its translation is CATRPGAGELFF.